The 11 T cell receptor beta chains in this list originate from one sample, sequenced in a study of blood T cell repertoires in COVID-19. Data came from immunoSEQ multiplex PCR; TCRdb stores just in-frame clones and leaves some out. The sample comprises around 360,000 clones, around 87% of which are singletons, and about 10% rests with the top ten. The sequenced material came from peripheral blood. The source is a woman aged 25-40 years with COVID-19, enrolled during active disease.

V and J are TRBV21-1 and TRBJ2-7; TRBD2, the D gene given by the table, was not confirmed from the DNA. TRBV21-1 is marked as a pseudogene. CDR3 size: 19 residues. The CDR3 region is CASSKRWIAGVSGPYEQYF. Written as DNA, the CDR3 is TGTGCCAGCAGCAAAAGGTGGATAGCGGGAGTTTCAGGGCCCTACGAGCAGTACTTC.

The V gene is TRBV5-8, the J gene TRBJ1-5; D might be TRBD1 (5 bases). In germline, CDR1 is SGHTS, CDR2 YDEGEE. V lost 6 bases and J lost 6, with 13 bases in between. This CDR3 has 13 residues. Here the CDR3 reads CASTLGRGQPQHF. The CDR3 DNA follows: TGTGCCAGCACCCTTGGAAGGGGTCAGCCCCAGCATTTT.

The gene calls are TRBV10-3 and TRBJ2-5, with 14 bases aligning to TRBD2. With 4 bases clipped from V and 2 bases from J, the junction kept 0 bases outside the gene matches. The V gene's germline CDR1 is ENHRY and CDR2 SYGVKD. This CDR3 has 15 amino acids. CDR3 residues: CAISGTSGRQETQYF. The CDR3 DNA reads TGTGCCATCAGTGGGACTAGCGGGAGGCAAGAGACCCAGTACTTC.

This clone was recorded a few times. This sequence joins TRBV27 and TRBJ2-7; D is unresolved. V was shortened by 8 bases and J by 2 bases, with 13 bases between the two germline ends. The CDR3 consists of 13 residues. Germline-derived CDR1 and CDR2 are MNHEY and SMNVEV (reference sequence). Here the CDR3 reads CASGVGPAYEQYF. The CDR3 DNA sequence: TGTGCCAGCGGTGTTGGCCCTGCCTACGAGCAGTACTTC.

This chain connects TRBV28 to TRBJ2-2; D call uncertain. CDR3 size: 14 residues. Trimming removed 2 bases at V and 2 bases at J, with 6 bases between. Germline V gene lookup returns CDR1 MDHEN and CDR2 SYDVKM. CDR3 DNA sequence: TGTGCCAGCAGTTTAAGCCTTAACACCGGGGAGCTGTTTTTT. It specifies CASSLSLNTGELFF.

This clone was recorded only once. The V gene is TRBV11-3, the J gene TRBJ1-4; D may be TRBD1 (5 bases). V was cut by 0 bases and J by 1 base, with 18 bases left in between. The germline V gene encodes CDR1 SGHNT and CDR2 YENEEA. This CDR3 comprises 19 residues. The CDR3 sequence is CASSLDLWGRVGTNEKLFF. In nucleotides, the CDR3 is TGTGCCAGCAGCTTAGATCTTTGGGGGAGGGTAGGAACTAATGAAAAACTGTTTTTT.

This clone has only one observation. The chain couples TRBV5-1 to TRBJ2-3; 7 positions match TRBD2. The germline CDR1 and CDR2 sequences are SGHRS and YFSETQ. V shed 8 bases, J shed 4 bases, and the junction held 19 bases outside the gene matches. This CDR3 is built from 17 residues. Written as DNA, the CDR3 is TGCGCCAGTGCTTTTACCCGGGACTACGGAATTGCAGATACGCAGTATTTT. It is translated as CASAFTRDYGIADTQYF.

The chain carries TRBV18 and TRBJ1-2, with 7 bases fitting TRBD1. The J segment lost 4 bases and the V segment lost 4 bases, leaving 15 bases of the junction unmatched. Germline V lookup: CDR1 KGHSH, CDR2 LQKENI. The CDR3 is 17 amino acids. The CDR3 coding sequence is TGTGCCAGCTCACGACAAGGGACAGCACCTACTAGCTATGGCTACACCTTC. It codes for CASSRQGTAPTSYGYTF.

This clone was observed once. The chain combines TRBV13 with TRBJ2-1; D call uncertain. CDR3 length: 15 residues. Germline CDR1 and CDR2: PRHDT and FYEKMQ (reference sequence). Trimming stripped 5 bases from V and 0 bases from J, with 11 bases between. The DNA for the CDR3 is TGTGCCAGCAGCCCCCGACAAAGCTCCTACAATGAGCAGTTCTTC. The encoded protein is CASSPRQSSYNEQFF. The full variable domain, with the rest looked up from reference TRBV13 and TRBJ2-1, is AAGVIQSPRHLIKEKRETATLKCYPIPRHDTVYWYQQGPGQDPQFLISFYEKMQSDKGSIPDRFSAQQFSDYHSELNMSSLELGDSALYFCASSPRQSSYNEQFFGPGTRLTVL.

The table lists this clone with a count of one. The gene calls are TRBV7-2 and TRBJ2-5; D may be TRBD1 (5 bases). The CDR3 is 15 amino acids. Trimming stripped 1 base from V and 4 bases from J, with 13 bases between. CDR1 is SGHTA and CDR2 is FQGNSA in the germline V gene. CDR3 amino acids: CASSLVPGMGETQYF. The CDR3 DNA is TGTGCCAGCAGCTTAGTTCCAGGGATGGGAGAGACCCAGTACTTC.

CDR3 in DNA: TGTGCCAGCAGCTTGGTAGCAGGGGGGAGTGAGCAGTTCTTC. It codes for CASSLVAGGSEQFF. The genes are TRBV5-8 and TRBJ2-1; D may be TRBD1 (7 bases). Germline CDR1 is SGHTS and CDR2 is YDEGEE. The CDR3 loop spans 14 amino acids. The V end lost 0 bases, the J end lost 9 bases, and 13 bases lay between the germline ends. Drawing the rest from reference TRBV5-8 and TRBJ2-1, the complete variable domain is EAGVTQSPTHLIKTRGQQATLRCSPISGHTSVYWYQQALGLGLQFLLWYDEGEERNRGNFPPRFSGRQFPNYSSELNVNALELEDSALYLCASSLVAGGSEQFFGPGTRLTVL.